The rows below give T cell receptor beta chains drawn from one sample of a study of blood T cells in healthy people across ages. TCRdb processed the 5' RACE reads anew with MiXCR; each CDR3 protein has one entry. The profile shows some 1.4 million distinct CDR3 sequences, around two fifths of them singletons. Sequenced input: blood. Every receptor here comes from a woman under 30 in good health. CDR3s include the opening cysteine and the closing phenylalanine or tryptophan. The D gene is left open where the match is weak. Only some rows state a clone size, as once, few, many or a class for expanded clones.

V	J	size	length	D	CDR3	DNA
TRBV3-1	TRBJ1-1	-	14	TRBD1	CASSLTSGTAEAFF	TGTGCCAGCAGTCTTACTTCCGGGACAGCCGAAGCTTTCTTT
TRBV27	TRBJ1-5	-	14	TRBD1	CASSWTGFDQPQHF	TGTGCCAGCAGTTGGACAGGGTTCGATCAGCCCCAGCATTTT
TRBV10-2	TRBJ2-7	-	15	TRBD2	CASRAGTSGEYEQYF	TGCGCCAGCAGAGCCGGGACTAGCGGGGAGTACGAGCAGTACTTC
TRBV6-4	TRBJ2-1	many	14	TRBD2	CASSGTSGGNEQFF	TGTGCCAGCAGTGGGACTAGCGGGGGGAATGAGCAGTTCTTC
TRBV29-1	TRBJ2-7	few	12	-	CSVEDGRYAQYF	TGCAGCGTTGAAGATGGGCGTTACGCGCAGTACTTC
TRBV5-1	TRBJ2-6	few	19	TRBD2	CASSLDSLAGYSGANVLTF	TGCGCCAGCAGCTTGGATAGCCTAGCGGGTTACTCTGGGGCCAACGTCCTGACTTTC
TRBV9	TRBJ1-2	few	14	-	CASSAGGADYGYTF	TGTGCCAGCAGCGCAGGAGGGGCGGACTATGGCTACACCTTC
TRBV14	TRBJ2-1	-	14	-	CASSQDFWRNERFF	TGTGCCAGCAGCCAAGATTTCTGGCGGAATGAGCGGTTCTTC
TRBV18	TRBJ1-5	-	15	-	CASAPSQGSLGPQHF	TGTGCCAGCGCTCCAAGTCAGGGGTCCCTTGGGCCCCAGCATTTT
TRBV5-6	TRBJ1-1	-	16	-	CASSLGDRGGTTEAFF	TGTGCCAGCAGCTTGGGGGACCGGGGGGGGACCACTGAAGCTTTCTTT
TRBV12-3/TRBV12-4	TRBJ1-2	many	11	-	CASSFGYGYTF	TGTGCCAGCAGTTTTGGCTATGGCTACACCTTC
TRBV25-1	TRBJ2-1	once	16	TRBD2	CASTSALAGVDKEQFF	TGTGCCAGCACCTCTGCCTTAGCGGGAGTGGACAAGGAGCAGTTCTTC
TRBV4-1	TRBJ1-5	few	15	-	CASSQEQWGNQPQHF	TGCGCCAGCAGCCAAGAGCAGTGGGGCAATCAGCCCCAGCATTTT
TRBV29-1	TRBJ1-1	-	14	TRBD1	CGVGQNNRYTEAFF	TGCGGCGTGGGACAGAATAACCGGTACACTGAAGCTTTCTTT
TRBV15	TRBJ1-5	-	15	-	CATSGGVTSNQPQHF	TGTGCCACCAGCGGGGGGGTCACGAGCAATCAGCCCCAGCATTTT
TRBV12-3/TRBV12-4	TRBJ1-2	-	14	-	CASRPRGSNYGYTF	TGTGCCAGCAGGCCCCGGGGTTCCAACTATGGCTACACCTTC
TRBV27	TRBJ2-3	-	15	TRBD2	CASSPRTSGGDTQYF	TGTGCCAGCAGTCCTCGGACTAGCGGGGGAGATACGCAGTATTTT
TRBV29-1	TRBJ1-2	few	10	-	CSVENGGYTF	TGCAGCGTTGAGAACGGTGGCTACACCTTC
TRBV6-1	TRBJ2-3	few	13	-	CASVGRPTDTQYF	TGTGCCAGCGTCGGGCGGCCCACAGATACGCAGTATTTT
TRBV30	TRBJ2-7	-	13	-	CAWNYGGVYEQYF	TGTGCCTGGAACTATGGAGGGGTCTACGAGCAGTACTTC
TRBV6-1	TRBJ2-7	-	15	-	CASSVTPRGTYEQYF	TGTGCCAGCAGTGTGACCCCTCGGGGGACATACGAGCAGTACTTC
TRBV29-1	TRBJ2-2	-	15	TRBD2	CSALLAETNTGELFF	TGCAGCGCCCTACTAGCGGAAACTAACACCGGGGAGCTGTTTTTT
TRBV11-2	TRBJ2-3	-	18	TRBD2	CASSSGLAGERSTDTQYF	TGTGCCAGCAGCTCTGGACTAGCGGGAGAACGAAGCACAGATACGCAGTATTTT
TRBV20-1	TRBJ2-1	-	18	TRBD2	CSAKSPTSTSGGVNEQFF	TGCAGTGCTAAAAGCCCCACCTCGACTAGCGGGGGAGTCAATGAGCAGTTCTTC
TRBV7-3	TRBJ2-2	-	16	-	CASSLTSGVNTGELFF	TGTGCCAGCAGCTTAACTAGCGGAGTGAACACCGGGGAGCTGTTTTTT
TRBV19	TRBJ1-2	few	14	TRBD1	CASSPGQGAPGYTF	TGTGCCAGTAGTCCGGGACAGGGGGCCCCTGGCTACACCTTC
TRBV6-1	TRBJ1-2	few	14	-	CASSELLGDYGYTF	TGTGCCAGCAGTGAATTATTGGGGGACTATGGCTACACCTTC
TRBV6-2/TRBV6-3	TRBJ2-7	-	16	-	CASSKSIAVTYNEQYF	TGTGCCAGCAGTAAGTCCATAGCGGTTACCTACAATGAGCAGTACTTC
TRBV9	TRBJ1-1	-	13	-	CASSVAPGAEAFF	TGTGCCAGCAGCGTAGCCCCTGGGGCTGAAGCTTTCTTT
TRBV9	TRBJ2-7	few	15	TRBD1	CASSGGQQLTYEQYF	TGTGCCAGCAGCGGGGGACAGCAACTAACCTACGAGCAGTACTTC
TRBV6-1	TRBJ2-7	few	15	TRBD2	CASSDSASGMTEQYF	TGTGCCAGCAGTGACTCTGCTAGCGGGATGACTGAGCAGTACTTC
TRBV28	TRBJ2-7	-	14	TRBD1	CASSFTGGYNEQYF	TGTGCCAGCAGTTTCACAGGGGGCTACAATGAGCAGTACTTC
TRBV12-3/TRBV12-4	TRBJ1-2	-	14	-	CASSHRDRSWGYTF	TGTGCCAGCAGTCACAGGGATCGATCGTGGGGCTACACCTTC
TRBV29-1	TRBJ1-1	-	14	-	CSVRVDSSNTEAFF	TGCAGCGTAAGGGTGGACAGCTCTAACACTGAAGCTTTCTTT
TRBV11-1	TRBJ1-1	-	15	-	CASSLADGAGTEAFF	TGTGCCAGCAGCTTAGCCGACGGGGCAGGAACTGAAGCTTTCTTT
TRBV7-9	TRBJ1-2	-	15	-	CASSLDTAFGYGYTF	TGTGCCAGCAGCTTAGATACTGCTTTTGGCTATGGCTACACCTTC
TRBV7-2	TRBJ2-5	-	15	-	CASSRRLQLQETQYF	TGTGCCAGCAGCAGACGTCTGCAGTTGCAAGAGACCCAGTACTTC
TRBV3-1	TRBJ1-2	few	13	-	CASSPPLGSGYTF	TGTGCCAGCAGCCCGCCTCTAGGATCTGGCTACACCTTC
TRBV5-6	TRBJ2-7	-	15	TRBD2	CASNDASGVYNEQYF	TGTGCCAGCAATGACGCTAGCGGTGTCTACAATGAGCAGTACTTC
TRBV5-1	TRBJ2-1	few	17	-	CASSLAEFLAGSHEQFF	TGCGCCAGCAGCTTGGCCGAATTCCTCGCGGGGTCGCATGAGCAGTTCTTC
TRBV20-1	TRBJ2-7	-	16	-	CSARDVVKGNRNEQYF	TGCAGTGCTAGAGATGTAGTCAAGGGAAATAGGAACGAGCAGTACTTC
TRBV6-2/TRBV6-3	TRBJ2-1	many	10	-	CAIGYNEQFF	TGTGCAATCGGCTACAATGAGCAGTTCTTC
TRBV11-2	TRBJ2-7	few	16	TRBD2	CASSGGLADWSGEQYF	TGTGCCAGCAGCGGGGGACTAGCAGACTGGAGTGGCGAGCAGTACTTC
TRBV3-1	TRBJ2-3	few	16	TRBD1	CASSQETGTDTDTQYF	TGTGCCAGCAGCCAAGAAACCGGGACAGACACAGATACGCAGTATTTT
TRBV29-1	TRBJ2-5	-	14	-	CSVEDGRRDNEQYF	TGCAGCGTTGAAGATGGCCGGAGAGACAATGAGCAGTACTTC
TRBV5-1	TRBJ2-7	few	13	TRBD1	CATSGDRSYEQYF	TGCGCCACCTCCGGGGACAGGTCCTACGAGCAGTACTTC
TRBV4-1	TRBJ2-1	many	16	-	CASSQVIAAYHNEQFF	TGCGCCAGCAGCCAAGTTATCGCGGCCTACCACAATGAGCAGTTCTTC
TRBV5-6	TRBJ2-1	few	17	TRBD2	CASSLSGTSSSYNEQFF	TGTGCCAGCAGCTTGTCAGGGACTAGCAGTTCCTACAATGAGCAGTTCTTC
TRBV12-3/TRBV12-4	TRBJ1-2	-	14	TRBD1	CASRYTTGNYGYTF	TGTGCCAGCAGGTACACGACAGGGAACTATGGCTACACCTTC
TRBV28	TRBJ2-5	-	14	-	CASSLRGTQETQYF	TGTGCCAGCAGTCTGAGGGGGACCCAAGAGACCCAGTACTTC
TRBV4-1	TRBJ1-4	-	16	-	CASSQSRQGLREKLFF	TGCGCCAGCAGCCAGTCCCGTCAGGGTTTAAGGGAAAAACTGTTTTTT
TRBV5-1	TRBJ1-2	few	13	-	CASSFGGAAGYTF	TGCGCCAGCAGCTTTGGGGGGGCGGCTGGCTACACCTTC
TRBV28	TRBJ2-3	few	14	-	CASTDGPGTDTQYF	TGTGCCAGCACTGACGGGCCAGGCACAGATACGCAGTATTTT